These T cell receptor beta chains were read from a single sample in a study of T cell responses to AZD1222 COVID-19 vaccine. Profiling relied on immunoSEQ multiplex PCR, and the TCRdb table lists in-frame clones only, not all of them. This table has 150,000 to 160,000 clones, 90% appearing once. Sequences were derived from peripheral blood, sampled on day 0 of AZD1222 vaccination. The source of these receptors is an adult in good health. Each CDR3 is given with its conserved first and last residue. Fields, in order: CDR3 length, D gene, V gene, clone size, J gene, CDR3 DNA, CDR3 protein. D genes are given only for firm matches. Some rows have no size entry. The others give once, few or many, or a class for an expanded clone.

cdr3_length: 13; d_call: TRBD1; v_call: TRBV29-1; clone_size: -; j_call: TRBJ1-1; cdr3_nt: TGCAGCGGGAGCAGGGGGGGGGACACTGAAGCTTTCTTT; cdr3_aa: CSGSRGGDTEAFF
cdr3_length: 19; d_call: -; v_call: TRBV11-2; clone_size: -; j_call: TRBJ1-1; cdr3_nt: TGTGCCAGCAGCCGAAAAACGCAGGGTTTTTCTTTTGTGAACACTGAAGCTTTCTTT; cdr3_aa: CASSRKTQGFSFVNTEAFF
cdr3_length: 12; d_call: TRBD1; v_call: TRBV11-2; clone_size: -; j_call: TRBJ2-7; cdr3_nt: TGTGCCAGCAGCTCATACAGGGGCGAGCAGTACTTC; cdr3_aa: CASSSYRGEQYF
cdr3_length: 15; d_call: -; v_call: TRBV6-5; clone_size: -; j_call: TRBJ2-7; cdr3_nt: TGTGCCAGCAGTCCCCAACTTGGAAGCTCCTACGAGCAGTACTTC; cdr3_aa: CASSPQLGSSYEQYF
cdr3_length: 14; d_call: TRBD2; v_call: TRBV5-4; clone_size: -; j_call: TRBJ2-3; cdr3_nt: TGTGCCAGCAGCCCGACTAGCAGCACAGATACGCAGTATTTT; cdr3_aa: CASSPTSSTDTQYF
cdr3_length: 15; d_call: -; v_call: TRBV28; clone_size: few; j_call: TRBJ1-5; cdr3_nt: TGTGCCAGCAGTTTCTCGGACGGTAGCAATCAGCCCCAGCATTTT; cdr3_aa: CASSFSDGSNQPQHF
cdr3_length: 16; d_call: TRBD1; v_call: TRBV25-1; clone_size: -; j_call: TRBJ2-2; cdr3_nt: TGTGCCAGCAGTGAATCCAGGACAGGGAACACCGGGGAGCTGTTTTTT; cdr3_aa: CASSESRTGNTGELFF
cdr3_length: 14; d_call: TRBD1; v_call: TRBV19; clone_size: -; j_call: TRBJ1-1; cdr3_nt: TGTGCCAGTAATTCACAGGGGATGAACACTGAAGCTTTCTTT; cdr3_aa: CASNSQGMNTEAFF
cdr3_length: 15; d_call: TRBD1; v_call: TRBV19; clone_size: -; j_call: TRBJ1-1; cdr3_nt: TGTGCCAGTAGTATGCGGACAGGGAGTGACACTGAAGCTTTCTTT; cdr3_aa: CASSMRTGSDTEAFF
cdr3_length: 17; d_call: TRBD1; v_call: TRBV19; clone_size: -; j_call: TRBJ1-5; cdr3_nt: TGTGCCAGTAGTAAAGGGACAGGGAGGATTGGCAATCAGCCCCAGCATTTT; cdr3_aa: CASSKGTGRIGNQPQHF
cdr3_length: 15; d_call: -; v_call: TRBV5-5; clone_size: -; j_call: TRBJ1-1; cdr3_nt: TGTGCCAGCAGCTTGGGGTTTAACATCGCGGGTGAAGCTTTCTTT; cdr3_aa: CASSLGFNIAGEAFF
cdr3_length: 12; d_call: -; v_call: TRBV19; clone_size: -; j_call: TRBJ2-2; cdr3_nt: TGTGCCAGTAGTATGGGATCCGGGGAGCTGTTTTTT; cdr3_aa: CASSMGSGELFF
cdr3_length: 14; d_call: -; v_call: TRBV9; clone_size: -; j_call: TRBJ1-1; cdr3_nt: TGTGCCAGCAGCGTAGTCCCCGTGGACACTGAAGCTTTCTTT; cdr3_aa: CASSVVPVDTEAFF
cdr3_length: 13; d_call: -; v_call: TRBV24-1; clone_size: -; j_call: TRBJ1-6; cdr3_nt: TGTGCCACCAGGGGAGGGGTTGGTGGACCCCTCCACTTT; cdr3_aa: CATRGGVGGPLHF
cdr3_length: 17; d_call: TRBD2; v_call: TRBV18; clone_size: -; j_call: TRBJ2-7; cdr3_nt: TGTGCCAGCTCACCAGTTGGGACTAGCGGGAGGGTATACGAGCAGTACTTC; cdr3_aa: CASSPVGTSGRVYEQYF
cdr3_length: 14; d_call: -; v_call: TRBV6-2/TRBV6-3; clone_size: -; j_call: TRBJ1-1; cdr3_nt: TGTGCCAGCAGTAAGACAGGTTCGAGGCCTGAAGCTTTCTTT; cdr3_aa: CASSKTGSRPEAFF
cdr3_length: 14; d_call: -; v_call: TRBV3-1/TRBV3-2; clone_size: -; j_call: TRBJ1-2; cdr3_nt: TGTGCCAGCAGCCATGTGGGCAGTAACTATGGCTACACCTTC; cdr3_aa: CASSHVGSNYGYTF
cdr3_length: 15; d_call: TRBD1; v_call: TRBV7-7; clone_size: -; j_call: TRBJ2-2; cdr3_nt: TGTGCCAGCAGCGCTGGGACAGGGAACACCGGGGAGCTGTTTTTT; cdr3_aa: CASSAGTGNTGELFF
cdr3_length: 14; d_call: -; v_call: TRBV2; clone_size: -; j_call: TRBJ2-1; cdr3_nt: TGTGCCAGCAGAGGAAGCAGAGGGAGGAATGAGCAGTTCTTC; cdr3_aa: CASRGSRGRNEQFF
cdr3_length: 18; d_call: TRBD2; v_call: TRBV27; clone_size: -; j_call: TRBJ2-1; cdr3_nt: TGTGCCAGCAGTTTATCGATTTTTGGCGGGAGTTGGTACAATGAGCAGTTCTTC; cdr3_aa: CASSLSIFGGSWYNEQFF
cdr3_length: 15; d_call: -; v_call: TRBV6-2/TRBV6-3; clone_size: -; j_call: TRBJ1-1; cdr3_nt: TGTGCCAGCAGTTACGGCGGGGTTTCCAACACTGAAGCTTTCTTT; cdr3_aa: CASSYGGVSNTEAFF
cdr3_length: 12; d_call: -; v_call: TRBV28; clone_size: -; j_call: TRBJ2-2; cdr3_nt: TGTGCCAGCATAGGTAACACCGGGGAGCTGTTTTTT; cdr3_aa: CASIGNTGELFF
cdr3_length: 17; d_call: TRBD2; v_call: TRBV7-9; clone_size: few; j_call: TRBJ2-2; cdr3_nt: TGTGCCAGCAGCTTTGGACTAGCGGGAGAAAGCACCGGGGAGCTGTTTTTT; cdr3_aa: CASSFGLAGESTGELFF
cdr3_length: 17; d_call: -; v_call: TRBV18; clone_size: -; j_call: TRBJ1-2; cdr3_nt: TGTGCCAGCTCACCCGCCCGGTACTCTGCCTCTAACTATGGCTACACCTTC; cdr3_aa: CASSPARYSASNYGYTF
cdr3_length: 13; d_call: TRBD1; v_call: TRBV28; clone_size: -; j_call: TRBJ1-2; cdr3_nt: TGTGCCAGCAGTTTCGGGACAGACTATGGCTACACCTTC; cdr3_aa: CASSFGTDYGYTF
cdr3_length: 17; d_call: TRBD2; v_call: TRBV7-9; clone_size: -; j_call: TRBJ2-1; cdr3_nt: TGTGCCAGCAGCCCCCCAGGGCTAGCGGGAGGGTACAATGAGCAGTTCTTC; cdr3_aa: CASSPPGLAGGYNEQFF
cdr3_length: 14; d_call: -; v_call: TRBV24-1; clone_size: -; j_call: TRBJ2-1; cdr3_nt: TGTGCCACCAGTGATAGGGACTGGGGGGATGAGCAGTTCTTC; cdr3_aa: CATSDRDWGDEQFF
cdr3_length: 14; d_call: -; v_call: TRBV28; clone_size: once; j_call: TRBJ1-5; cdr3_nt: TGTGCCAGCAGTTTGATAGGGAATTATCAGCCCCAGCATTTT; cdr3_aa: CASSLIGNYQPQHF
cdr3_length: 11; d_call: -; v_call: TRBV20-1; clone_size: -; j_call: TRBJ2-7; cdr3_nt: TGCAGTGCTAGGGTACTCTACGAGCAGTACTTC; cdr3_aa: CSARVLYEQYF
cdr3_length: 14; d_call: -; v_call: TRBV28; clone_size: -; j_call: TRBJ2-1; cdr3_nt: TGTGCCAGCAGTCCCCCCGGATCCTACAATGAGCAGTTCTTC; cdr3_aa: CASSPPGSYNEQFF
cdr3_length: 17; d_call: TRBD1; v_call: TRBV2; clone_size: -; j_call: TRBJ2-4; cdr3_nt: TGTGCCAGCAGTGAAACAGGGGCGTACGTAGCCAAAAACATTCAGTACTTC; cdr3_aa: CASSETGAYVAKNIQYF
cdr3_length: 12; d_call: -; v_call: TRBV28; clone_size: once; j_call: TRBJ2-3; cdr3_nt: TGTGCCAGCACCTCTAGCACAGATACGCAGTATTTT; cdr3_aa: CASTSSTDTQYF
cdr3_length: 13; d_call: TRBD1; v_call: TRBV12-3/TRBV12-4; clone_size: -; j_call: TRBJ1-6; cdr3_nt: TGTGCCAGCAGAGGACAGGGGAATTCACCCCTCCACTTT; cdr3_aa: CASRGQGNSPLHF
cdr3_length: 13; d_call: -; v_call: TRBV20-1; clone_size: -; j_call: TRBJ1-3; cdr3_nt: TGCAGTGCTAGTACAGGGCTTGGAAACACCATATATTTT; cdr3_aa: CSASTGLGNTIYF
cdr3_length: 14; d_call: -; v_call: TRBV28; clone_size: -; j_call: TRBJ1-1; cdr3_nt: TGTGCCAGCAGTTTATTCTGGGTCGGGGCAAGGGCTTTCTTT; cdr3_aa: CASSLFWVGARAFF
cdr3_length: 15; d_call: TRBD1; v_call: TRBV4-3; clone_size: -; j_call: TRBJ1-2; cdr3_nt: TGCGCCAGCAGCCAAGATTATTTACAGGGGCGAGGCTACACCTTC; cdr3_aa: CASSQDYLQGRGYTF
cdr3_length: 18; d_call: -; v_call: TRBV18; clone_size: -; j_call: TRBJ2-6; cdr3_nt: TGTGCCAGCTCACCACAACGCAGCACCCACTCTGGGGCCAACGTCCTGACTTTC; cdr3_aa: CASSPQRSTHSGANVLTF
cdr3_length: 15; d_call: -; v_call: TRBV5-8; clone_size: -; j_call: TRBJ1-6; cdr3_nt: TGTGCCAGCAGCCCGTTACGAGGGATCGGATCACCCCTCCACTTT; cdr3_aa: CASSPLRGIGSPLHF
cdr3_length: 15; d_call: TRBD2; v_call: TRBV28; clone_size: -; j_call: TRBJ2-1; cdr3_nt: TGTGCCAGCAGTCCCCGACTAGCGGGATTAAATGAGCAGTTCTTC; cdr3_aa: CASSPRLAGLNEQFF
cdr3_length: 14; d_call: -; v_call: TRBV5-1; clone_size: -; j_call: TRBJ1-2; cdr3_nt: TGCGCCAGCAGCTTGGGGCAACCCAAGAGTGGCTACACCTTC; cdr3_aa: CASSLGQPKSGYTF
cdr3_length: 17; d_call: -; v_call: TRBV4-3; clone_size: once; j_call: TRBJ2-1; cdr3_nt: TGCGCCAGCAGTCCAAACAGGGCTAGCGACTCCTACAATGAGCAGTTCTTC; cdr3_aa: CASSPNRASDSYNEQFF
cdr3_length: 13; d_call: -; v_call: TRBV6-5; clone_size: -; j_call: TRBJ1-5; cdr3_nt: TGTGCCAGCAGCCGTGGGGTAAATCAGCCCCAGCATTTT; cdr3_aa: CASSRGVNQPQHF
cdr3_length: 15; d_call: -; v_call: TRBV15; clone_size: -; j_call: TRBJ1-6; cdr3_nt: TGTGCCACCAGCAGAGATCTAGGGCTGAATTCACCCCTCCACTTT; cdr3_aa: CATSRDLGLNSPLHF
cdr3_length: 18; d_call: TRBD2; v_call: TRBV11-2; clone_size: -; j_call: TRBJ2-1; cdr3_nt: TGTGCCAGCAGCTTAGGGGAACTAGCGGGAGATTTATACAATGAGCAGTTCTTC; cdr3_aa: CASSLGELAGDLYNEQFF
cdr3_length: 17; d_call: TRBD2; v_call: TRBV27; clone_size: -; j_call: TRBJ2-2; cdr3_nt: TGTGCCAGCACCCCGGGACTAGCCTTATCTACTCCCGGGGAGCTGTTTTTT; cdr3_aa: CASTPGLALSTPGELFF
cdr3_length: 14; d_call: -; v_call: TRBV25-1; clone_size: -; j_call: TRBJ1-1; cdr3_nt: TGTGCCAGCAACACGGGGGGATATAACACTGAAGCTTTCTTT; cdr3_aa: CASNTGGYNTEAFF
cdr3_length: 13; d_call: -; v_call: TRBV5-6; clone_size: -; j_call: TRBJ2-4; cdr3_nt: TGTGCCAGCAGCCTCTGGACCGGGAACATTCAGTACTTC; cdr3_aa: CASSLWTGNIQYF
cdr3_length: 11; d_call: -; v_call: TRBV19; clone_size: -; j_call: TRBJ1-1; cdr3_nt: TGTGCCAGTAGCGACCGACAGGTAAGACGATTT; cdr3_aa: CASSDRQVRRF
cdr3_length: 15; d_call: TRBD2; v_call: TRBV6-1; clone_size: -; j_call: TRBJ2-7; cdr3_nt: TGTGCCAGCAGTGAAGCGCGCGGGAGACTCTACGAGCAGTACTTC; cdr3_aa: CASSEARGRLYEQYF
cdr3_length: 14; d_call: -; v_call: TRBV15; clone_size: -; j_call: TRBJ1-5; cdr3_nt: TGTGCCACCAGCAGAGTCAGGGTTAGGCAGCCCCAGCATTTT; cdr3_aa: CATSRVRVRQPQHF
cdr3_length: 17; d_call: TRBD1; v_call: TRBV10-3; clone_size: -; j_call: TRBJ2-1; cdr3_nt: TGTGCCATCAGTGTATTGGGACAGGAGAGCTCCTACAATGAGCAGTTCTTC; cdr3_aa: CAISVLGQESSYNEQFF
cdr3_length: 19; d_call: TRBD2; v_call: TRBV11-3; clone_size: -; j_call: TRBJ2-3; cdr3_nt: TGTGCCAGCAGCCCAGGAGCGGGGGTGGCTACCGATAGCACAGATACGCAGTATTTT; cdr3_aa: CASSPGAGVATDSTDTQYF
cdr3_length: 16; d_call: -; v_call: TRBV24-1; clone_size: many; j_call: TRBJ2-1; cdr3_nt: TGTGCCACCAGTGATTTGGGGGGACTTTCATACAATGAGCAGTTCTTC; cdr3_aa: CATSDLGGLSYNEQFF
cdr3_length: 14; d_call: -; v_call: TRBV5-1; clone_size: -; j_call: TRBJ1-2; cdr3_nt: TGCGCCAGCAGCCCTCCGGGAGGCTTCTATGGCTACACCTTC; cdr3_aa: CASSPPGGFYGYTF